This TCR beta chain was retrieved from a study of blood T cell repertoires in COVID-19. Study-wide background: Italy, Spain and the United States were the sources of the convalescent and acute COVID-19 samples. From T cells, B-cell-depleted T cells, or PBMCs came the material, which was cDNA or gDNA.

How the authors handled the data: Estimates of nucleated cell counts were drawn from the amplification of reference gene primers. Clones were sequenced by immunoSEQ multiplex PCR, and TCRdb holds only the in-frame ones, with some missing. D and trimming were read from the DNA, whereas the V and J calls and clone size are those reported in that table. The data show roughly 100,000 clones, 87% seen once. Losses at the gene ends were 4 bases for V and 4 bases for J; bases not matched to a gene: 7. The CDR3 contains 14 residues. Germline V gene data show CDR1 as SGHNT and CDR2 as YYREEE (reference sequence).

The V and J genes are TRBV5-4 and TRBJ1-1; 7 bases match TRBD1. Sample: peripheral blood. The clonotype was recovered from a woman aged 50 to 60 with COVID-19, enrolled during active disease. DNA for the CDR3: TGTGCCAGCAGCCGGGGGGGGGACAGCACTGAAGCTTTCTTT. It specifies CASSRGGDSTEAFF. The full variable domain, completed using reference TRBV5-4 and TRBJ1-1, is ETGVTQSPTHLIKTRGQQVTLRCSSQSGHNTVSWYQQALGQGPQFIFQYYREEENGRGNFPPRFSGLQFPNYSSELNVNALELDDSALYLCASSRGGDSTEAFFGQGTRLTVV.